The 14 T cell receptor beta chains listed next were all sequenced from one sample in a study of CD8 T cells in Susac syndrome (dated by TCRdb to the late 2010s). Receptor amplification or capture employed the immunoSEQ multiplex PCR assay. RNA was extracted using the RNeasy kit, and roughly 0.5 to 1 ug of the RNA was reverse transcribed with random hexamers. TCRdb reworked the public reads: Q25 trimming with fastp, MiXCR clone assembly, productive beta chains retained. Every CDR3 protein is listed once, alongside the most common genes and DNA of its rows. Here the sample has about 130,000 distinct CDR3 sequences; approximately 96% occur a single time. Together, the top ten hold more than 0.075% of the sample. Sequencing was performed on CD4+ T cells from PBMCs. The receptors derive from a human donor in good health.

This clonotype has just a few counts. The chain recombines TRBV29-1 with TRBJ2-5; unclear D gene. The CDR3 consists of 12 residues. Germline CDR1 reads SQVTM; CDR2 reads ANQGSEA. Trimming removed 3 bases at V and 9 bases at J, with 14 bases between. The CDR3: CSVEEGAGAQYF. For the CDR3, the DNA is TGCAGCGTTGAGGAAGGAGCTGGGGCCCAGTACTTC.

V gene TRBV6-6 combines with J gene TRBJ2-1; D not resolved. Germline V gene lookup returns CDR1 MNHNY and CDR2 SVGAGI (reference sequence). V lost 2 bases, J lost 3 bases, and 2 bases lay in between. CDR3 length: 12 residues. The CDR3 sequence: CASSYDYNEQFF. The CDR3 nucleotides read TGTGCCAGCAGTTACGACTACAATGAGCAGTTCTTC.

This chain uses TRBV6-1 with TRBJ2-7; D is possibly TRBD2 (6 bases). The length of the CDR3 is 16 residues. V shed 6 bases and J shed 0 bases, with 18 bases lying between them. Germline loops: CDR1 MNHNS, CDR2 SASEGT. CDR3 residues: CASRLGGGISSYEQYF. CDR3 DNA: TGTGCCAGCAGATTGGGGGGAGGAATCTCCTCCTACGAGCAGTACTTC.

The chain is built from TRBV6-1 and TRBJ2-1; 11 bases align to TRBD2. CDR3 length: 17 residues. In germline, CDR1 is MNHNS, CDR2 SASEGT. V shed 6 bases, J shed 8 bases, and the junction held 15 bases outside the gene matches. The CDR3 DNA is TGTGCCAGCAGGGATCCCGGGACTAGCGGACCCACGGATGAGCAGTTCTTC. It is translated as CASRDPGTSGPTDEQFF.

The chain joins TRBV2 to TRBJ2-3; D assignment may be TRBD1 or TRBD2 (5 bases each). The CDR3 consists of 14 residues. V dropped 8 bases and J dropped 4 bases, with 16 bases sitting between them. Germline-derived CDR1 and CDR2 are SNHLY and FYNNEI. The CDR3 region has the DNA TGTGCCAGCTCGGTCCAGAGAGGGGCAGATACGCAGTATTTT. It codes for CASSVQRGADTQYF. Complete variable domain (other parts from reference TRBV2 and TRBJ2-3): EPEVTQTPSHQVTQMGQEVILRCVPISNHLYFYWYRQILGQKVEFLVSFYNNEISEKSEIFDDQFSVERPDGSNFTLKIRSTKLEDSAMYFCASSVQRGADTQYFGPGTRLTVL.

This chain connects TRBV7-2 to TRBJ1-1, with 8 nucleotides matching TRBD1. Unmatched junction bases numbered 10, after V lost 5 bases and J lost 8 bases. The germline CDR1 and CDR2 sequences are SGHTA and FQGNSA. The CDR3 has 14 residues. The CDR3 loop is CASSPDRAMLEAFF. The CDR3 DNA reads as TGTGCCAGCAGCCCGGACAGGGCTATGCTCGAAGCTTTCTTT.

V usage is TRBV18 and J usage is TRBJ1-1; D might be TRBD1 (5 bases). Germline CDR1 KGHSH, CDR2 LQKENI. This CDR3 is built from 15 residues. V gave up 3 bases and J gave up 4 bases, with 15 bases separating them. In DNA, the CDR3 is TGTGCCAGCTCACCCCCGGGAGGGGTGGGCACTGAAGCTTTCTTT. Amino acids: CASSPPGGVGTEAFF.

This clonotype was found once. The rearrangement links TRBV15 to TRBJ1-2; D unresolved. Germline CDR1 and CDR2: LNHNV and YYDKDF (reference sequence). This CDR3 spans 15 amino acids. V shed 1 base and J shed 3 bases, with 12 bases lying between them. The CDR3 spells CATSRGEGFDYGYTF. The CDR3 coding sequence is TGTGCCACCAGCAGAGGAGAAGGTTTCGACTATGGCTACACCTTC.

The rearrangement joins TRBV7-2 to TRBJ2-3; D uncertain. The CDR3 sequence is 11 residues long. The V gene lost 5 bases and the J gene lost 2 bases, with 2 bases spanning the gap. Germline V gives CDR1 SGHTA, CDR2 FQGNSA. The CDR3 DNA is TGTGCCAGCAGCAACACAGATACGCAGTATTTT. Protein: CASSNTDTQYF.

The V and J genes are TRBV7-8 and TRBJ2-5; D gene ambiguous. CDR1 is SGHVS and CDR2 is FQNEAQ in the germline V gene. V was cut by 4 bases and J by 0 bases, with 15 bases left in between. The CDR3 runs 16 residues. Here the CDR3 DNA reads TGTGCCAGCAGCTCTGGCCTGACGGCAAACCAAGAGACCCAGTACTTC. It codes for CASSSGLTANQETQYF.

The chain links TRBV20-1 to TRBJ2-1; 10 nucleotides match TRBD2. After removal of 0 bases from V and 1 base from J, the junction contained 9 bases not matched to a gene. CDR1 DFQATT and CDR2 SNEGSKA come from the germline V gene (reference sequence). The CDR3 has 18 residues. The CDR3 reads CSARDLQASGRSYNEQFF. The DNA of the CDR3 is TGCAGTGCTAGAGATTTGCAGGCTAGCGGGAGATCCTACAATGAGCAGTTCTTC.

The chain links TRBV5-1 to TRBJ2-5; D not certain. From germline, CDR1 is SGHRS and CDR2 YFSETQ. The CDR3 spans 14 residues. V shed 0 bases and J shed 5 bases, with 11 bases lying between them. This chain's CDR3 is CASSLGALVETQYF. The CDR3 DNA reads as TGCGCCAGCAGCTTGGGGGCGTTGGTTGAGACCCAGTACTTC.

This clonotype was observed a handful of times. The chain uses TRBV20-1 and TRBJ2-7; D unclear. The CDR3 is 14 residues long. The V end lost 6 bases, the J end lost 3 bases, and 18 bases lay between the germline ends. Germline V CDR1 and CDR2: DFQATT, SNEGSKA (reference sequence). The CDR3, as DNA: TGCAGTGCCCTGATCCGGCGCCCACTCTACGAGCAGTACTTC. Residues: CSALIRRPLYEQYF.

The CDR3: CASSLSGGNYEQYF. The CDR3 DNA reads TGTGCCAGCAGCCTATCGGGGGGGAATTACGAGCAGTACTTC. The genes are TRBV12-3 or TRBV12-4 and TRBJ2-7; 8 nucleotides line up with TRBD2. J gave up 4 bases and V 6 bases, and 8 bases lay outside the gene matches. The CDR3 is 14 residues long.